The clone carrying this T cell receptor beta chain appeared a single time. The sample belongs to a study of shared clonotypes between healthy human individuals. Study at large: Per-donor plates numbered three CD4 naive, three CD4 memory, two CD8 naive and one CD8 memory.

Repertoires were generated with immunoSEQ multiplex PCR, while TCRdb's copy carries only in-frame clones and drops some. Altogether some 1.4 million clones are present, around 97% being singletons, with the ten largest covering about 1%. The germline V gene encodes CDR1 SQVTM and CDR2 ANQGSEA. The ends were cut back, 4 bases at V and 9 bases at J, with 16 bases in the middle. The CDR3 extends over 13 amino acids. Source material: naive CD4+ T cells sorted from blood. Subset specified: CD45RA+ positively selected. This sequence joins TRBV29-1 and TRBJ2-1, with a tentative D call TRBD1 (5 bases). The sequence came from a man in his thirties or forties in good health. The DNA for the CDR3 is TGCAGCGTTGTGAATAGCAGGGCCGTTGAGCAGTTCTTC. Protein sequence: CSVVNSRAVEQFF.